These 19 T cell receptor beta chains share one sample of origin, sequenced in a study of identical twins. Each CDR3 protein gets one entry after TCRdb re-called the 5' RACE reads with MiXCR. The table includes about 520,000 distinct CDR3 sequences, around 20% detected once. These data were also reused for a study on T cells expressing NK-cell markers.

The source material was CD4+ T cells sorted from blood. The receptor set was obtained from a woman under 30 in good health.

J is TRBJ1-1 and V is TRBV2; possible D gene TRBD1, 5 bases. The germline V and J ends were trimmed by 5 bases and 4 bases, with 17 bases remaining between them. This CDR3 region has 15 residues. The germline V gene encodes CDR1 SNHLY and CDR2 FYNNEI. The CDR3 is CASSIPLGVATEAFF. The CDR3, as DNA: TGTGCCAGCAGTATCCCCTTAGGGGTGGCCACTGAAGCTTTCTTT.

This chain joins TRBV20-1 and TRBJ2-7; D is uncertain. Trimming stripped 0 bases from V and 5 bases from J, with 8 bases between. Germline CDR1 reads DFQATT; CDR2 reads SNEGSKA (reference sequence). The CDR3 length is 12 residues. In DNA form, the CDR3 reads TGCAGTGCTAGAGAGCAGCCGGACGAGCAGTACTTC. This translates into CSAREQPDEQYF.

Only a few counts were recorded for this clonotype. The chain uses TRBV10-3 and TRBJ2-5; 9 nucleotides match TRBD1. Per the germline V gene, CDR1 is ENHRY and CDR2 is SYGVKD. With 8 bases clipped from V and 3 bases from J, the junction kept 4 bases outside the gene matches. The CDR3 length is 13 residues. The DNA for the CDR3 is TGTGCCATCCGGACAGGGGCGAAAGAGACCCAGTACTTC. Protein sequence: CAIRTGAKETQYF.

The rearrangement joins TRBV5-1 to TRBJ2-1; D might be TRBD2 (7 bases). The germline V gene has CDR1 SGHRS and CDR2 YFSETQ. Trimming cost V 4 bases and J 15 bases, with 23 bases left between them. The length of the CDR3 is 14 residues. The CDR3 reads CASSDLRGLEGAFF. The CDR3 bases are TGCGCCAGCAGCGATTTGCGGGGGCTCGAGGGTGCGTTCTTC.

This chain uses TRBV20-1 with TRBJ2-7, with unresolved D. There are 12 residues in the CDR3. Germline V lookup: CDR1 DFQATT, CDR2 SNEGSKA (reference sequence). Between the trimmed V and J ends, which lost 1 base and 4 bases, there was a span of 8 bases. In DNA, the CDR3 is TGCAGTGCTAGAGCTTTGGATTACGAGCAGTACTTC. It yields the protein CSARALDYEQYF.

The CDR3 is CASSQTQGSGFTEAFF. As DNA, the CDR3 is TGTGCCAGCTCTCAGACCCAGGGAAGCGGGTTCACTGAAGCTTTCTTT. V is TRBV18 and J is TRBJ1-1; a possible D gene is TRBD1 (5 bases). The V gene lost 6 bases and the J gene lost 4 bases, with 21 bases spanning the gap. Per germline, CDR1 KGHSH and CDR2 LQKENI. The CDR3 is 16 residues long.

V and J are TRBV7-2 and TRBJ2-7; D call uncertain. The V gene lost 0 bases and the J gene lost 5 bases, with 14 bases spanning the gap. CDR3 length: 15 amino acids. Germline CDR1 reads SGHTA; CDR2 reads FQGNSA. The CDR3 protein is CASSLAGPGLHEQYF. The DNA of the CDR3 is TGTGCCAGCAGCTTAGCAGGCCCCGGGCTCCACGAGCAGTACTTC.

This clonotype has only a few counts. The chain joins TRBV20-1 to TRBJ1-2, with 11 positions matching TRBD1. Germline V gives CDR1 DFQATT, CDR2 SNEGSKA (reference sequence). CDR3 size: 13 residues. Trimming at V came to 6 bases and at J to 14 bases, leaving 14 bases not matched to a gene. This CDR3 reads CSARGQGVPLITF. The CDR3 bases are TGCAGTGCAAGGGGACAGGGGGTTCCTTTGATAACCTTC.

Only a few counts were recorded for this clonotype. This chain joins TRBV7-3 and TRBJ2-3, with no clear D. V was cut by 3 bases and J by 0 bases, with 13 bases left in between. In germline, CDR1 is SGHTA, CDR2 FQGTGA. The CDR3 is made up of 16 amino acids. CDR3 in DNA: TGTGCCAGCAGCTTCACTCTGATTAAGAGCACAGATACGCAGTATTTT. Translating it yields CASSFTLIKSTDTQYF.

Only a few counts were recorded for this clonotype. The rearrangement joins TRBV7-8 to TRBJ1-2; D gene unclear. V was trimmed by 1 base and J by 0 bases, leaving 9 bases between them. Looked up from germline, CDR1 is SGHVS and CDR2 is FQNEAQ. The CDR3 has 15 residues. The CDR3 DNA follows: TGTGCCAGCAGCTTAGTAAGGCAGGCTAACTATGGCTACACCTTC. Translated, it gives CASSLVRQANYGYTF. Based on the CDR3 plus reference TRBV7-8 and TRBJ1-2, the full variable domain is GAGVSQSPRYKVAKRGQDVALRCDPISGHVSLFWYQQALGQGPEFLTYFQNEAQLDKSGLPSDRFFAERPEGSVSTLKIQRTQQEDSAVYLCASSLVRQANYGYTFGSGTRLTVV.

This clonotype was picked up many times. The chain joins TRBV6-1 to TRBJ2-3; TRBD2 agrees at 12 bases. CDR3 length: 15 residues. After removal of 6 bases from V and 1 base from J, the junction contained 2 bases not matched to a gene. CDR1 MNHNS and CDR2 SASEGT come from the germline V gene. CDR3 region: CASRWTSGGTDTQYF. In DNA form, the CDR3 reads TGTGCCAGCAGGTGGACTAGCGGGGGCACAGATACGCAGTATTTT.

This clonotype was found a few times. The rearrangement joins TRBV12-3 or TRBV12-4 to TRBJ2-7; D remains unclear. This CDR3 spans 12 amino acids. V dropped 8 bases and J dropped 5 bases, with 13 bases sitting between them. The CDR3 sequence: CASGPRFNEQYF. CDR3 DNA sequence: TGTGCCAGCGGGCCTAGGTTTAACGAGCAGTACTTC.

The genes are TRBV12-3 or TRBV12-4 and TRBJ2-3; 9 positions agree with TRBD1. The CDR3 contains 15 residues. Germline trimming cut 4 bases from V and 3 bases from J; bases unmatched to any gene: 5. In DNA form, the CDR3 reads TGTGCCAGCAGTTCCGGGACAGGGTGGACAGATACGCAGTATTTT. It codes for CASSSGTGWTDTQYF.

This clonotype occurred a few times. CDR3 in amino acids: CASSILGVGELFF. CDR3 sequence (DNA): TGTGCCAGCAGCATACTAGGAGTCGGGGAGCTGTTTTTT. This rearrangement joins TRBV5-8 to TRBJ2-2; weak D call: TRBD2 (5 bases). Germline-derived CDR1 and CDR2 are SGHTS and YDEGEE. Deletions cut 4 bases from V and 7 bases from J, with 11 bases between. There are 13 residues in the CDR3.

This clonotype was counted only a few times. The chain employs TRBV20-1 and TRBJ2-1; D gene ambiguous. Trimming shortened V by 0 bases and J by 6 bases, and 9 bases separated the two germline ends. The CDR3 extends over 13 amino acids. CDR1 DFQATT and CDR2 SNEGSKA come from the germline V gene (reference sequence). In DNA form, the CDR3 reads TGCAGTGCTAGAGAGCGCTCTGGCAATGAGCAGTTCTTC. Amino acids: CSARERSGNEQFF.

The gene calls are TRBV10-2 and TRBJ2-7; D ambiguous. This CDR3 has 12 amino acids. The V end lost 3 bases, the J end lost 7 bases, and 10 bases lay between the germline ends. Germline assignment: CDR1 WSHSY and CDR2 SAAADI. CDR3 DNA: TGCGCCAGCAGTGACCCCGGCAGGGAGCAGTACTTC. Its protein product is CASSDPGREQYF.

The chain couples TRBV7-2 to TRBJ2-7, with unresolved D. CDR1 and CDR2 from the germline V gene are SGHTA and FQGNSA. V lost 5 bases to trimming and J lost 7 bases, with 15 bases between them. The CDR3 consists of 13 residues. CDR3 in amino acids: CASSPEYPGEQYF. As DNA, the CDR3 is TGTGCCAGCAGCCCGGAGTACCCCGGGGAGCAGTACTTC.

This clonotype has a count of ten or more. This chain links TRBV12-3 or TRBV12-4 with TRBJ2-7; maybe TRBD1 (6 bases). The CDR3 spans 14 residues. V was shortened by 3 bases and J by 6 bases, with 15 bases between the two germline ends. Here the CDR3 reads CASSFSGQQGEQYF. The CDR3 DNA reads TGTGCCAGCAGTTTCTCAGGGCAACAGGGCGAGCAGTACTTC.

This clonotype was seen more than once but under ten times. The CDR3 nucleotides are TGCAGTGCTAGAGATTTAGGCGGGTTGGTGGTAGAGACCCAGTACTTC. As protein: CSARDLGGLVVETQYF. V and J are TRBV20-1 and TRBJ2-5, with a tentative D call TRBD2 (5 bases). V shed 0 bases and J shed 4 bases, with 18 bases lying between them. The CDR3 covers 16 residues. The germline V gene encodes CDR1 DFQATT and CDR2 SNEGSKA (reference sequence).